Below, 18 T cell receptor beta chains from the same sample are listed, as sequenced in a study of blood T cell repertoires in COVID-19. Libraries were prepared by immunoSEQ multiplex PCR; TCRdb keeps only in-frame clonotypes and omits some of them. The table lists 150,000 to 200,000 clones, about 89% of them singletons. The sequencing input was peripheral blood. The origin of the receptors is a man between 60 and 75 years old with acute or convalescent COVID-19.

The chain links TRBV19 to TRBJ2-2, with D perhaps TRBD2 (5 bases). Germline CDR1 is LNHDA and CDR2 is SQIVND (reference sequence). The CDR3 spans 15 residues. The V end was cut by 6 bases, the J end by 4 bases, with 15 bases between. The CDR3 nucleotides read TGTGCCAGTAGAAGGTTGGGAGAGAGCACCGGGGAGCTGTTTTTT. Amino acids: CASRRLGESTGELFF.

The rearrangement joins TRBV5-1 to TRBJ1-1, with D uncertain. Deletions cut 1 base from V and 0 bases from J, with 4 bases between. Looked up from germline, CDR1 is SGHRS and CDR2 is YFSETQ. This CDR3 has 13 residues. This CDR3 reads CASSLTVNTEAFF. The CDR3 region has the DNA TGCGCCAGCAGCTTGACAGTGAACACTGAAGCTTTCTTT.

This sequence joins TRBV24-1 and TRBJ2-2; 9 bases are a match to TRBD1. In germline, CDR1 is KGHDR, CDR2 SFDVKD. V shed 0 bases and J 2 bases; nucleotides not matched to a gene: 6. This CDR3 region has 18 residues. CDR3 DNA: TGTGCCACCAGTGATTTGCTAGGGACAGGGACAAACACCGGGGAGCTGTTTTTT. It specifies CATSDLLGTGTNTGELFF.

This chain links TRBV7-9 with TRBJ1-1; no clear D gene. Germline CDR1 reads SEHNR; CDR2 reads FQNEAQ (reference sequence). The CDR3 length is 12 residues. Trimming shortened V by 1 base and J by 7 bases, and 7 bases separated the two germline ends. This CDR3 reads CASSLVSVEAFF. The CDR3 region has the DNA TGTGCCAGCAGCTTAGTTAGCGTTGAAGCTTTCTTT.

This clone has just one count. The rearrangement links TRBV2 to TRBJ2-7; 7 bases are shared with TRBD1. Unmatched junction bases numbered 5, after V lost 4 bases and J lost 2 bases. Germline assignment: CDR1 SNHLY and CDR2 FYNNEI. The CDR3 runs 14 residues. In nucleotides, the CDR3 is TGTGCCAGCAGTGGACAGGGTGTAACCTACGAGCAGTACTTC. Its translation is CASSGQGVTYEQYF.

The DNA of the CDR3 is TGCGCCAGCAGCTTTAATACAGGGGAAGGAATGAACACTGAAGCTTTCTTT. Its protein is CASSFNTGEGMNTEAFF. V usage is TRBV5-1 and J usage is TRBJ1-1, with TRBD1 matching over 7 bases. J gave up 0 bases and V 2 bases, and 10 bases lay outside the gene matches. In germline, CDR1 is SGHRS, CDR2 YFSETQ. CDR3 length equals 17 residues.

CDR3 sequence: CASSLLGAANTGELFF. DNA for the CDR3: TGTGCCAGCAGCCTCTTGGGGGCCGCGAACACCGGGGAGCTGTTTTTT. This rearrangement joins TRBV11-2 to TRBJ2-2; D is possibly TRBD1 (6 bases). Trimming took 5 bases from V and 0 from J, leaving 13 bases between them. Looked up from germline, CDR1 is SGHAT and CDR2 is FQNNGV. The CDR3 is made up of 16 amino acids.

Here the CDR3 DNA reads TGTGCCAGTACCGGAGGACAGGGAATGGAGTATGGCTACACCTTC. This translates into CASTGGQGMEYGYTF. The rearrangement uses TRBV19 and TRBJ1-2; 8 positions match TRBD1. The germline CDR1 and CDR2 sequences are LNHDA and SQIVND (reference sequence). The J segment lost 5 bases and the V segment lost 7 bases, leaving 12 bases of the junction unmatched. The CDR3 is 15 amino acids.

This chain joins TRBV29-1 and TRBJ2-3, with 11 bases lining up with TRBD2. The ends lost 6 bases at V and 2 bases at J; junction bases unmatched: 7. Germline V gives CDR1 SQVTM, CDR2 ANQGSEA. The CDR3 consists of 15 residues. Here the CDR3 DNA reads TGCAGCGTAGAGATAGCGGGGGGGATCACAGATACGCAGTATTTT. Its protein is CSVEIAGGITDTQYF.

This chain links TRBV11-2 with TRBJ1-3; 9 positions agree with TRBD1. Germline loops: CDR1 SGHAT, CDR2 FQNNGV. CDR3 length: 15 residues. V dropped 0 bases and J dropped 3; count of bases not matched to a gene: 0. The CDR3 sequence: CASSLEDRGGNTIYF. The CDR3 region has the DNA TGTGCCAGCAGCTTAGAGGACAGGGGTGGAAACACCATATATTTT.

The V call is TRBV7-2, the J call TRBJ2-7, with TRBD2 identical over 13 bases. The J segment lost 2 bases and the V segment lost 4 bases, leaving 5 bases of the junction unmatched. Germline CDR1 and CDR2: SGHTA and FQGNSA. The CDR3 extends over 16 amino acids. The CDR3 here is CASSSQLAGGPYEQYF. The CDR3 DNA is TGTGCCAGCAGCTCTCAACTAGCGGGGGGGCCCTACGAGCAGTACTTC.

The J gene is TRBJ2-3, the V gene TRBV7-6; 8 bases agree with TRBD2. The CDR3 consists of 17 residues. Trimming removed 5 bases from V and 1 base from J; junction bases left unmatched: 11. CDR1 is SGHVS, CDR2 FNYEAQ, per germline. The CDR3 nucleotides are TGTGCCAGCAGCCCGGCCCCGGGACTAGGGGGCACAGATACGCAGTATTTT. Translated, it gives CASSPAPGLGGTDTQYF.

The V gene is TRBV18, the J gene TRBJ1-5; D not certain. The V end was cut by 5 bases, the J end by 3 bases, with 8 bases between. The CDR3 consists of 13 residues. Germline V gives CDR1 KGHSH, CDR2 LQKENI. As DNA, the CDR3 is TGTGCCAGCTCAGGAGGAAACAATCAGCCCCAGCATTTT. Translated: CASSGGNNQPQHF.

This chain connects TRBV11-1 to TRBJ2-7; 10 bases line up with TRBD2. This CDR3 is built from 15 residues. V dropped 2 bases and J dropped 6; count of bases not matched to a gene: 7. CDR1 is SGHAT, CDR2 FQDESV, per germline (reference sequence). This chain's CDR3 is CASSLPSSGGGEQYF. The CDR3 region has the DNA TGTGCCAGCAGCTTACCATCTAGCGGGGGAGGCGAGCAGTACTTC.

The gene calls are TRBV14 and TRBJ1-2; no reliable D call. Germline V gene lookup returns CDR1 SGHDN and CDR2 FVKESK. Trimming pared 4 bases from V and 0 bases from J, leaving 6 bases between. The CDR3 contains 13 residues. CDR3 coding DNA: TGTGCCAGCAGCCTACAGCCTAACTATGGCTACACCTTC. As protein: CASSLQPNYGYTF.

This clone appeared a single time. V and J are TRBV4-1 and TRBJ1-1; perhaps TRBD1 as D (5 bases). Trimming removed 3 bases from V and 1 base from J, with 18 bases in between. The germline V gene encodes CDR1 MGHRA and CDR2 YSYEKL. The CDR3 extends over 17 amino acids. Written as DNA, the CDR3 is TGCGCCAGCAGCCATCCGCGGGGCAGGGCCACGAACACTGAAGCTTTCTTT. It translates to CASSHPRGRATNTEAFF.

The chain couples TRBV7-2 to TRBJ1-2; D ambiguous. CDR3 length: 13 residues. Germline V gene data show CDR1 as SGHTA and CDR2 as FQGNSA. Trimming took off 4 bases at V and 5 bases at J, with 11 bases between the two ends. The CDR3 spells CASSSEVPYGYTF. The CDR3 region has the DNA TGTGCCAGCAGCTCAGAAGTTCCATATGGCTACACCTTC.

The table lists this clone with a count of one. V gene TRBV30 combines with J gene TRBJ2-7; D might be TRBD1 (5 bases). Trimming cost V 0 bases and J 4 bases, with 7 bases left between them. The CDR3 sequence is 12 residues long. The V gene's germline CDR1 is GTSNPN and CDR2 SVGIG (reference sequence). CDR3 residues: CAWSVGAYEQYF. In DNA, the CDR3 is TGTGCCTGGAGTGTAGGGGCTTACGAGCAGTACTTC.